The clone carrying this T cell receptor beta chain was found a few times. Just one base apart from a much larger clone, this may be a read error. This sample was included in a study of blood T cells in healthy people across ages. Germline V lookup: CDR1 LGHNT, CDR2 FRNRAP. This CDR3 contains 14 residues. Primers used in a second PCR of roughly 6 to 12 cycles were a sample-barcoded 5' primer and a J-beta primer mix. One entry per CDR3 protein results from TCRdb running MiXCR on the 5' RACE reads. The sample includes 600,000 to 900,000 distinct CDR3 sequences, about 26% seen only once; the top ten take less than 3.5%. These same records also appear under a second study, on T cells of mothers and their children.

The receptor comes from a boy between 10 and 17 years old in good health. The chain combines TRBV12-5 with TRBJ2-5; 8 bases align to TRBD1. The J call may be faulty, since TRBJ2-7 better matches the DNA end. The specimen was blood. The CDR3 loop is CASGSGQGFYEQYF. DNA of the CDR3: TGTGCTAGTGGTTCAGGACAGGGATTCTACGAGCAGTACTTC.